What follows are 30 T cell receptor beta chains derived from one specimen sequenced in a study of cytomegalovirus exposure and HLA in healthy donors. The assay was immunoSEQ multiplex PCR, and TCRdb's table has in-frame clones only and misses some. The data show some 210,000 clones, over 80% seen once. The source material was PBMCs. The receptor set was obtained from a woman between 18 and 30 years old in good health and CMV-seronegative.

This clone was counted a few times. The CDR3 bases are TGTGCCAGCAGCTTAGCAACAGGGAGGGGAAGCGGCTACACCTTC. Its protein product is CASSLATGRGSGYTF. This chain joins TRBV7-9 and TRBJ1-2; weak D call: TRBD1 (6 bases). The CDR3 spans 15 residues. CDR1 is SEHNR and CDR2 is FQNEAQ in the germline V gene (reference sequence). Trimming removed 0 bases at V and 8 bases at J, with 16 bases between. Together with reference TRBV7-9 and TRBJ1-2, the CDR3 gives the full variable domain: DTGVSQNPRHKITKRGQNVTFRCDPISEHNRLYWYRQTLGQGPEFLTYFQNEAQLEKSRLLSDRFSAERPKGSFSTLEIQRTEQGDSAMYLCASSLATGRGSGYTFGSGTRLTVV.

The rearrangement uses TRBV2 and TRBJ1-1; D not resolved. The CDR3 totals 13 residues. From germline, CDR1 is SNHLY and CDR2 FYNNEI. The V and J ends lost 8 bases and 5 bases respectively, with 15 bases between them. CDR3 DNA: TGTGCCAGCCTGGGCTCGGATCTGACTGAAGCTTTCTTT. It yields the protein CASLGSDLTEAFF.

This clone turned up a few times. This sample also contains other DNA sequences that code for the same CDR3. V usage is TRBV28 and J usage is TRBJ2-7; D ambiguous. CDR3 length equals 12 residues. V lost 3 bases and J lost 3, with 6 bases in between. CDR1 and CDR2 (germline): MDHEN, SYDVKM. CDR3 sequence: CASSLPGYEQYF. As DNA, the CDR3 is TGTGCCAGCAGTTTGCCAGGCTACGAGCAGTACTTC. Combining the CDR3 with reference TRBV28 and TRBJ2-7 gives the whole variable domain DVKVTQSSRYLVKRTGEKVFLECVQDMDHENMFWYRQDPGLGLRLIYFSYDVKMKEKGDIPEGYSVSREKKERFSLILESASTNQTSMYLCASSLPGYEQYFGPGTRLTVT.

The chain carries TRBV11-2 and TRBJ2-7; 8 positions match TRBD2. The ends lost 3 bases at V and 4 bases at J; junction bases unmatched: 5. The CDR3 is 14 amino acids. CDR1 is SGHAT and CDR2 is FQNNGV in the germline V gene. CDR3 DNA: TGTGCCAGCAGCTTCCCAGCGGGGGAGTACGAGCAGTACTTC. Translating gives CASSFPAGEYEQYF.

This chain connects TRBV28 to TRBJ2-7; 10 bases are a match to TRBD1. The J segment lost 3 bases and the V segment lost 5 bases, leaving 7 bases of the junction unmatched. CDR3 length: 15 residues. The germline V gene encodes CDR1 MDHEN and CDR2 SYDVKM. The CDR3: CASSPDRTGGYEQYF. In nucleotides, the CDR3 is TGTGCCAGCAGTCCCGATCGGACAGGGGGCTACGAGCAGTACTTC.

This rearrangement joins TRBV11-2 to TRBJ2-7; maybe TRBD1 (6 bases). The CDR3 runs 14 residues. In germline, CDR1 is SGHAT, CDR2 FQNNGV. V shed 1 base and J shed 4 bases, with 11 bases lying between them. DNA for the CDR3: TGTGCCAGCAGCTTAGGTACAGGGCCGTACGAGCAGTACTTC. Protein: CASSLGTGPYEQYF.

This sequence joins TRBV27 and TRBJ2-1; 15 bases agree with TRBD2. Germline-derived CDR1 and CDR2 are MNHEY and SMNVEV (reference sequence). The CDR3 runs 18 residues. The V segment lost 3 bases and the J segment 3 bases; nucleotides outside the gene matches: 6. CDR3 loop: CASSFRTSGRGFYNEQFF. In DNA form, the CDR3 reads TGTGCCAGCAGTTTCCGGACTAGCGGGAGGGGTTTCTACAATGAGCAGTTCTTC.

The V call is TRBV27, the J call TRBJ1-5, with 12 bases lining up with TRBD1. CDR3 size: 21 residues. After removal of 7 bases from V and 0 bases from J, the junction contained 19 bases not matched to a gene. Germline V gives CDR1 MNHEY, CDR2 SMNVEV (reference sequence). The CDR3 loop is CASISSRSGQGAADSNQPQHF. The CDR3 nucleotides read TGTGCCAGCATTTCATCCCGTTCGGGACAGGGGGCTGCGGATAGCAATCAGCCCCAGCATTTT.

The chain employs TRBV13 and TRBJ2-5, with D possibly being TRBD1 or TRBD2 (6 bases each). Germline CDR1 and CDR2: PRHDT and FYEKMQ (reference sequence). Trimming stripped 6 bases from V and 5 bases from J, with 16 bases between. The CDR3 has 14 residues. This chain's CDR3 is CASRSKGGGETQYF. In nucleotides, the CDR3 is TGTGCCAGCAGATCGAAGGGGGGCGGGGAGACCCAGTACTTC. The whole variable domain, remainder taken from reference TRBV13 and TRBJ2-5, is AAGVIQSPRHLIKEKRETATLKCYPIPRHDTVYWYQQGPGQDPQFLISFYEKMQSDKGSIPDRFSAQQFSDYHSELNMSSLELGDSALYFCASRSKGGGETQYFGPGTRLLVL.

V gene TRBV6-1 combines with J gene TRBJ1-1; the match to TRBD1 covers 7 bases. V gave up 10 bases and J gave up 4 bases; unmatched junction bases: 9. The CDR3 has 13 amino acids. The germline V gene encodes CDR1 MNHNS and CDR2 SASEGT. The CDR3 sequence is CATPWAGGTEAFF. CDR3 DNA: TGTGCCACCCCCTGGGCAGGGGGCACTGAAGCTTTCTTT.

The chain links TRBV7-3 to TRBJ2-3, with 13 bases matching TRBD2. J lost 3 bases, V lost 3 bases, and 3 bases had no gene match. Germline V gene sequence: CDR1 SGHTA, CDR2 FQGTGA. This CDR3 has 16 amino acids. CDR3 residues: CASSLRLAGGTDTQYF. In DNA, the CDR3 is TGTGCCAGCAGCTTGAGACTAGCGGGAGGTACAGATACGCAGTATTTT.

This chain uses TRBV20-1 with TRBJ2-7; 7 nucleotides align to TRBD1. The V gene's germline CDR1 is DFQATT and CDR2 SNEGSKA (reference sequence). The V and J ends lost 3 bases and 5 bases, in that order; junction bases with no gene match: 1. This CDR3 is 11 amino acids long. The CDR3 loop is CSARGTDEQYF. CDR3 DNA: TGCAGTGCTAGGGGGACAGACGAGCAGTACTTC.

This clone has just one count. The chain joins TRBV6-5 to TRBJ1-4; unclear D gene. The CDR3 loop spans 15 amino acids. V lost 6 bases to trimming and J lost 0 bases, with 11 bases between them. Germline-derived CDR1 and CDR2 are MNHEY and SVGAGI. This CDR3 reads CASRSDGATNEKLFF. CDR3 DNA sequence: TGTGCCAGCAGATCGGACGGAGCAACTAATGAAAAACTGTTTTTT.

V and J are TRBV10-2 and TRBJ1-4, with TRBD1 matching 7 bases. After removal of 3 bases from V and 7 bases from J, the junction contained 11 bases not matched to a gene. There are 16 residues in the CDR3. The V gene's germline CDR1 is WSHSY and CDR2 SAAADI. DNA for the CDR3: TGCGCCAGCAGTGATGATAACAGGGGCGGGATTGAAAAACTGTTTTTT. Translation gives CASSDDNRGGIEKLFF.

The rearrangement links TRBV6-5 to TRBJ1-1; D not resolved. The CDR3 length is 13 residues. Per germline, CDR1 MNHEY and CDR2 SVGAGI. The germline V and J ends were trimmed by 5 bases and 4 bases, with 11 bases remaining between them. The chain's CDR3 is CASSPAWATEAFF. The CDR3 DNA follows: TGTGCCAGCAGTCCCGCCTGGGCCACTGAAGCTTTCTTT.

CDR3: CASSAGPGDTEAFF. CDR3 in DNA: TGCGCCAGCAGCGCAGGACCGGGGGACACTGAAGCTTTCTTT. The rearrangement uses TRBV5-1 and TRBJ1-1; D is perhaps TRBD1 (5 bases). Between the trimmed V and J ends, which lost 4 bases and 3 bases, there was a span of 13 bases. Germline assignment: CDR1 SGHRS and CDR2 YFSETQ. The CDR3 length is 14 residues.

V usage is TRBV18 and J usage is TRBJ1-1; D might be TRBD1 (6 bases). The CDR3 runs 13 residues. V was shortened by 4 bases and J by 11 bases, with 17 bases between the two germline ends. Germline CDR1 KGHSH, CDR2 LQKENI. The CDR3 bases are TGTGCCAGCTCACTTGGACAGCGCGGGGAGGCTTTCTTT. Protein sequence: CASSLGQRGEAFF.

This clone was detected once. The gene calls are TRBV27 and TRBJ1-2; no reliable D call. Germline V gene sequence: CDR1 MNHEY, CDR2 SMNVEV (reference sequence). CDR3 length: 14 residues. V shed 2 bases and J shed 2 bases, with 9 bases lying between them. The CDR3: CASSLRVSNYGYTF. The CDR3 DNA sequence: TGTGCCAGCAGTTTACGTGTCAGCAACTATGGCTACACCTTC.

This CDR3 is CASSLTGTGTFNEQFF. The CDR3 DNA is TGCGCCAGCAGTTTGACCGGGACAGGGACCTTCAATGAGCAGTTCTTC. V and J are TRBV5-1 and TRBJ2-1, with TRBD1 matching 9 bases. The CDR3 has 16 residues. Germline V gives CDR1 SGHRS, CDR2 YFSETQ. Trimming cost V 5 bases and J 6 bases; bases outside gene matches: 12. The full variable domain, completed using reference TRBV5-1 and TRBJ2-1, is KAGVTQTPRYLIKTRGQQVTLSCSPISGHRSVSWYQQTPGQGLQFLFEYFSETQRNKGNFPGRFSGRQFSNSRSEMNVSTLELGDSALYLCASSLTGTGTFNEQFFGPGTRLTVL.

This clone turned up a few times. The genes are TRBV11-2 and TRBJ1-2, with a possible D match to TRBD1 (5 bases). Germline loops: CDR1 SGHAT, CDR2 FQNNGV. The CDR3 contains 14 residues. V lost 4 bases to trimming and J lost 3 bases, with 12 bases between them. The CDR3 DNA is TGTGCCAGCAGCTCCAGGCGGGGGGACTATGGCTACACCTTC. Amino acid sequence: CASSSRRGDYGYTF. The full variable domain, in which reference TRBV11-2 and TRBJ1-2 provide the parts outside the CDR3, is EAGVAQSPRYKIIEKRQSVAFWCNPISGHATLYWYQQILGQGPKLLIQFQNNGVVDDSQLPKDRFSAERLKGVDSTLKIQPAKLEDSAVYLCASSSRRGDYGYTFGSGTRLTVV.

This rearrangement joins TRBV15 to TRBJ1-1; tentatively, D is TRBD1 (6 bases). Germline V gene sequence: CDR1 LNHNV, CDR2 YYDKDF (reference sequence). V lost 7 bases to trimming and J lost 4 bases, with 16 bases between them. This CDR3 contains 14 residues. CDR3 sequence reads: CATTDWGGGTEAFF. DNA for the CDR3: TGTGCCACCACCGACTGGGGAGGGGGCACTGAAGCTTTCTTT.

The rearrangement uses TRBV19 and TRBJ1-2; unclear D gene. Germline CDR1 LNHDA, CDR2 SQIVND (reference sequence). The V end was cut by 3 bases, the J end by 0 bases, with 8 bases between. This CDR3 region has 14 residues. Here the CDR3 reads CASSIPRANYGYTF. As DNA, the CDR3 is TGTGCCAGTAGTATCCCCCGAGCTAACTATGGCTACACCTTC. Complete variable domain (other parts from reference TRBV19 and TRBJ1-2): DGGITQSPKYLFRKEGQNVTLSCEQNLNHDAMYWYRQDPGQGLRLIYYSQIVNDFQKGDIAEGYSVSREKKESFPLTVTSAQKNPTAFYLCASSIPRANYGYTFGSGTRLTVV.

This chain connects TRBV15 to TRBJ2-7, with D perhaps matching TRBD2 (6 bases). Trimming stripped 0 bases from V and 1 base from J, with 16 bases between. CDR1 LNHNV and CDR2 YYDKDF come from the germline V gene (reference sequence). The CDR3 spans 17 residues. Here the CDR3 DNA reads TGTGCCACCAGCAGAGATGGGGGGAGTAGCGCTTCCTACGAGCAGTACTTC. Amino acid sequence: CATSRDGGSSASYEQYF.

The gene calls are TRBV10-3 and TRBJ2-7; 8 positions agree with TRBD1. This CDR3 has 16 residues. The germline CDR1 and CDR2 sequences are ENHRY and SYGVKD. V trimming: 3 bases; J trimming: 0 bases; junction bases outside the gene matches: 7. CDR3 sequence (DNA): TGTGCCATCAGTGACCCCGGACAGGGAAGCTCCTACGAGCAGTACTTC. It specifies CAISDPGQGSSYEQYF.

V usage is TRBV27 and J usage is TRBJ1-1; no definite D call. Germline V lookup: CDR1 MNHEY, CDR2 SMNVEV (reference sequence). The CDR3 is 13 residues long. Trimming took off 5 bases at V and 7 bases at J, with 14 bases between the two ends. The CDR3 reads CASSPNFANEAFF. CDR3 coding DNA: TGTGCCAGCAGTCCCAATTTCGCGAATGAAGCTTTCTTT.

V is TRBV6-6 and J is TRBJ1-4; D not certain. Germline V gene data show CDR1 as MNHNY and CDR2 as SVGAGI (reference sequence). Trimming stripped 0 bases from V and 8 bases from J, with 7 bases between. The CDR3 has 13 amino acids. CDR3 amino acids: CASSYSSREKLFF. The CDR3 nucleotides read TGTGCCAGCAGTTACTCGAGCCGGGAAAAACTGTTTTTT.

The chain links TRBV7-9 to TRBJ1-1; D not certain. Trimming shortened V by 5 bases and J by 1 base, and 5 bases separated the two germline ends. This CDR3 comprises 12 residues. The germline CDR1 and CDR2 sequences are SEHNR and FQNEAQ (reference sequence). CDR3 bases: TGTGCCAGCAGCCACCCGAACACTGAAGCTTTCTTT. The encoded protein is CASSHPNTEAFF.

The CDR3 protein is CASSTRGQGAANEKLFF. In DNA, the CDR3 is TGTGCCAGCAGCACAAGGGGACAGGGGGCGGCTAATGAAAAACTGTTTTTT. The V gene is TRBV13, the J gene TRBJ1-4; 12 bases are a match to TRBD1. The CDR3 sequence is 17 residues long. Germline V gene lookup returns CDR1 PRHDT and CDR2 FYEKMQ (reference sequence). Trimming at V came to 5 bases and at J to 3 bases, leaving 7 bases not matched to a gene.

CDR3 coding DNA: TGCGCCAGCAGTAAGGGCGCACGGGACAATCAGCCCCAGCATTTT. This translates into CASSKGARDNQPQHF. The chain is built from TRBV5-1 and TRBJ1-5; D unresolved. The CDR3 loop spans 15 amino acids. V was trimmed by 5 bases and J by 3 bases, leaving 15 bases between them. Looked up from germline, CDR1 is SGHRS and CDR2 is YFSETQ. The full variable domain, in which reference TRBV5-1 and TRBJ1-5 provide the parts outside the CDR3, is KAGVTQTPRYLIKTRGQQVTLSCSPISGHRSVSWYQQTPGQGLQFLFEYFSETQRNKGNFPGRFSGRQFSNSRSEMNVSTLELGDSALYLCASSKGARDNQPQHFGDGTRLSIL.

This clone occurred a few times. The chain couples TRBV18 to TRBJ1-1; no reliable D call. V lost 4 bases and J lost 1, with 10 bases in between. The CDR3 covers 14 residues. Germline CDR1 is KGHSH and CDR2 is LQKENI. This chain's CDR3 is CASSLDGGNTEAFF. CDR3 bases: TGTGCCAGCTCACTGGACGGTGGGAACACTGAAGCTTTCTTT.